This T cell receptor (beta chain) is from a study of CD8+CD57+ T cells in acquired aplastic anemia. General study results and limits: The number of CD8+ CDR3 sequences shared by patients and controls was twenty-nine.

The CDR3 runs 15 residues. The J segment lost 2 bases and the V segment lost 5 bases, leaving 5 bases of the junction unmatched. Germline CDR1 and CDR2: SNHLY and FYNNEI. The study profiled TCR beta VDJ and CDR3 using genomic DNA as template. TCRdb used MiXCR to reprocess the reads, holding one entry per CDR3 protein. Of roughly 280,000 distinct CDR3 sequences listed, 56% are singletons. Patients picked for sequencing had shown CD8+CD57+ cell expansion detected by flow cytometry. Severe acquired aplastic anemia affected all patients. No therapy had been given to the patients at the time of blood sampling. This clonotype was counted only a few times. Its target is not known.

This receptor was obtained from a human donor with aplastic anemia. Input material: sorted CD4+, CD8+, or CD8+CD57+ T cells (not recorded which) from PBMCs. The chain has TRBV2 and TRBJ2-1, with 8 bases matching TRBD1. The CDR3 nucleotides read TGTGCCAGCAGTCGTTCGACAGGGGCCTACAATGAGCAGTTCTTC. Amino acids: CASSRSTGAYNEQFF.